The 16 T cell receptor beta chains given below trace back to one sample, sequenced in a study of shared clonotypes between healthy human individuals. Profiling relied on immunoSEQ multiplex PCR, and the TCRdb table lists in-frame clones only, not all of them. The data hold some 2,400,000 clones, with around 95% observed a single time. Sequenced input: naive CD4+ T cells sorted from blood. As to subset: CD45RA+ positively selected. The source of these receptors is a man aged 18 to 35 in good health.

A word on this clone: Within the sample, other DNA sequences also encode this same CDR3. This sequence joins TRBV30 and TRBJ1-6, with D maybe TRBD1 (5 bases). The CDR3 consists of 14 residues. Germline V lookup: CDR1 GTSNPN, CDR2 SVGIG (reference sequence). Trimming removed 0 bases from V and 8 bases from J, with 11 bases in between. The DNA for the CDR3 is TGTGCCTGGAGTGTCCAGGGCTCATATTCACCCCTCCACTTT. Protein product: CAWSVQGSYSPLHF. The full variable domain, completed using reference TRBV30 and TRBJ1-6, is SQTIHQWPATLVQPVGSPLSLECTVEGTSNPNLYWYRQAAGRGLQLLFYSVGIGQISSEVPQNLSASRPQDRQFILSSKKLLLSDSGFYLCAWSVQGSYSPLHFGNGTRLTVT.

The chain recombines TRBV13 with TRBJ2-7, with 16 bases aligning to TRBD2. The CDR3 sequence is 16 residues long. CDR1 PRHDT and CDR2 FYEKMQ come from the germline V gene (reference sequence). Germline trimming cut 5 bases from V and 5 bases from J; bases unmatched to any gene: 6. This CDR3 is CASSGGLAGGPDEQYF. The CDR3 coding sequence is TGTGCCAGCAGCGGGGGACTAGCGGGAGGGCCCGACGAGCAGTACTTC.

This chain uses TRBV7-9 with TRBJ2-3; the match to TRBD2 covers 7 bases. The germline CDR1 and CDR2 sequences are SEHNR and FQNEAQ (reference sequence). The V segment lost 2 bases and the J segment 1 base; nucleotides outside the gene matches: 6. The CDR3 sequence is 16 residues long. The CDR3 region has the DNA TGTGCCAGCAGCTTACGGCGGGGGTACGGCACAGATACGCAGTATTTT. Protein product: CASSLRRGYGTDTQYF.

The chain couples TRBV6-1 to TRBJ1-2; D gene unclear. The CDR3 loop spans 13 amino acids. V gave up 3 bases and J gave up 5 bases, with 10 bases separating them. Germline V gene data show CDR1 as MNHNS and CDR2 as SASEGT. CDR3 residues: CASSEYSPYGYTF. CDR3 nucleotides: TGTGCCAGCAGTGAGTACAGTCCGTATGGCTACACCTTC.

This clone has a single count. This chain connects TRBV10-3 to TRBJ1-2; maybe TRBD1 (6 bases). Looked up from germline, CDR1 is ENHRY and CDR2 is SYGVKD. This CDR3 is built from 15 residues. V lost 6 bases and J lost 1, with 15 bases in between. The CDR3 nucleotides read TGTGCCATCAGCGACGGGGACAAACTTAACTATGGCTACACCTTC. Protein sequence: CAISDGDKLNYGYTF.

This clone was seen once. The rearrangement links TRBV30 to TRBJ1-2; 9 nucleotides agree with TRBD1. CDR1 and CDR2 (germline): GTSNPN, SVGIG (reference sequence). V lost 5 bases and J lost 8; bases outside the gene matches: 15. This CDR3 region has 15 residues. CDR3 residues: CAWFIETGGKRGYTF. The CDR3, as DNA: TGTGCCTGGTTTATTGAGACAGGGGGGAAGCGGGGCTACACCTTC.

The chain links TRBV27 to TRBJ2-7; tentative D call: TRBD1 (6 bases). The CDR3 runs 15 residues. CDR1 and CDR2 from the germline V gene are MNHEY and SMNVEV (reference sequence). Deletions cut 5 bases from V and 1 base from J, with 15 bases between. The CDR3 reads CASSKSQGLSYEQYF. Written as DNA, the CDR3 is TGTGCCAGCAGTAAGAGTCAGGGGCTATCCTACGAGCAGTACTTC.

The chain couples TRBV25-1 to TRBJ1-3, with a possible D match to TRBD1 (6 bases). Germline CDR1 MGHDK, CDR2 SYGVNS. V was cut by 3 bases and J by 4 bases, with 16 bases left in between. The CDR3 consists of 16 residues. In nucleotides, the CDR3 is TGTGCCAGCAGTGACTCCCTAACAGGGAGGGGAAACACCATATATTTT. As protein: CASSDSLTGRGNTIYF.

V gene TRBV5-4 combines with J gene TRBJ2-3; the D call may be TRBD1 or TRBD2 (5 bases each). The CDR3 has 14 amino acids. V lost 8 bases, J lost 1 base, and 14 bases lay in between. From germline, CDR1 is SGHNT and CDR2 YYREEE (reference sequence). The CDR3 region is CASRSRDGTDTQYF. CDR3 nucleotide sequence: TGTGCCAGTCGTTCCAGGGACGGCACAGATACGCAGTATTTT. Together with reference TRBV5-4 and TRBJ2-3, the CDR3 gives the full variable domain: ETGVTQSPTHLIKTRGQQVTLRCSSQSGHNTVSWYQQALGQGPQFIFQYYREEENGRGNFPPRFSGLQFPNYSSELNVNALELDDSALYLCASRSRDGTDTQYFGPGTRLTVL.

The chain joins TRBV5-1 to TRBJ2-7; a possible D gene is TRBD1 (6 bases). CDR1 SGHRS and CDR2 YFSETQ come from the germline V gene. The CDR3 has 14 residues. The ends were cut back, 5 bases at V and 2 bases at J, with 14 bases in the middle. In DNA, the CDR3 is TGCGCCAGCAGACGACAGGATGGGGCCTACGAGCAGTACTTC. This translates into CASRRQDGAYEQYF.

The chain combines TRBV7-2 with TRBJ2-7, with D perhaps matching TRBD1 (6 bases). Germline V gene lookup returns CDR1 SGHTA and CDR2 FQGNSA. The V and J ends lost 5 bases and 6 bases respectively, with 23 bases between them. CDR3 length: 16 amino acids. DNA of the CDR3: TGTGCCAGCAGCCTGGGCCTTCGACAGGTCGAAAGCGAGCAGTACTTC. Its protein is CASSLGLRQVESEQYF. The variable domain in full, completed from reference TRBV7-2 and TRBJ2-7, reads GAGVSQSPSNKVTEKGKDVELRCDPISGHTALYWYRQSLGQGLEFLIYFQGNSAPDKSGLPSDRFSAERTGGSVSTLTIQRTQQEDSAVYLCASSLGLRQVESEQYFGPGTRLTVT.

As for this clone: Within the sample, other DNA sequences also encode this same CDR3. V and J are TRBV7-9 and TRBJ2-1; TRBD2 is a possible D gene (6 bases). V lost 0 bases to trimming and J lost 6 bases, with 9 bases between them. The germline V gene encodes CDR1 SEHNR and CDR2 FQNEAQ (reference sequence). The CDR3 runs 14 residues. CDR3 in amino acids: CASSLAGGGNEQFF. CDR3 bases: TGTGCCAGCAGCTTAGCGGGAGGAGGCAATGAGCAGTTCTTC.

This clone was seen a single time. The genes are TRBV7-2 and TRBJ1-3; D not resolved. This CDR3 has 16 residues. V gave up 0 bases and J gave up 0 bases, with 9 bases separating them. CDR1 is SGHTA, CDR2 FQGNSA, per germline. The CDR3 bases are TGTGCCAGCAGCTTAGCCGGACCCGACTCTGGAAACACCATATATTTT. Its translation: CASSLAGPDSGNTIYF.

On this clone itself: Mismatch with germline at one junction end may stem from a read error. The V call is TRBV9, the J call TRBJ1-6; D is ambiguous. CDR1 SGDLS and CDR2 YYNGEE come from the germline V gene. This CDR3 is built from 15 residues. The CDR3 here is CASSAVGSFNSPLHF. The CDR3 DNA is TGTGCCAGCAGCGCCGTGGGGTCCTTTAATTCACCCCTCCACTTT.

The chain combines TRBV7-9 with TRBJ2-7; D not certain. The V and J ends lost 0 bases and 10 bases respectively, with 16 bases between them. The CDR3 extends over 14 amino acids. CDR1 is SEHNR, CDR2 FQNEAQ, per germline (reference sequence). The DNA of the CDR3 is TGTGCCAGCAGCTTAGCCGGTCTCCTCCCAAACCAGTACTTC. It codes for CASSLAGLLPNQYF.

The chain uses TRBV5-1 and TRBJ2-7; D remains ambiguous. In germline, CDR1 is SGHRS, CDR2 YFSETQ. Trimming took off 0 bases at V and 2 bases at J, with 12 bases between the two ends. The CDR3 is 15 residues long. CDR3 in DNA: TGCGCCAGCAGCTTGGATGGCGGTCCTCCCTACGAGCAGTACTTC. It encodes CASSLDGGPPYEQYF.